This is a list of T cell receptor beta chains from one sample in a study of blood T cells in healthy people across ages. Each CDR3 protein is one row after TCRdb ran MiXCR on the 5' RACE reads. The table records around 1.7 million distinct CDR3 sequences, roughly 27% of them present only once. Sequences were obtained from blood. The origin of the receptors is a woman in her thirties in good health. Each CDR3 is given with its conserved first and last residue. Fields, in order: D gene, J gene, clone size, V gene, CDR3 protein, CDR3 DNA. A D gene is named only where the DNA matches it firmly. Rows give clone size only sometimes, using once, few, many, or a class for an expanded clone.

>TRBD1|TRBJ1-6|NA|TRBV12-3/TRBV12-4
CASSVDRLTNSPLHF
TGTGCCAGCAGTGTGGACAGGCTTACGAATTCACCCCTCCACTTT
>NA|TRBJ2-2|few|TRBV7-4
CASSRTRRVLAGELFF
TGTGCCAGCAGCCGGACTCGGAGGGTGCTGGCCGGGGAGCTGTTTTTT
>TRBD1|TRBJ2-1|NA|TRBV24-1
CATSDASGTGTYNEQFF
TGTGCCACCAGTGATGCCTCCGGGACAGGTACCTACAATGAGCAGTTCTTC
>TRBD1|TRBJ1-5|NA|TRBV6-5
CASSEDRVGGQPQHF
TGTGCCAGCAGCGAAGACAGGGTAGGTGGTCAGCCCCAGCATTTT
>TRBD1|TRBJ2-7|NA|TRBV7-2
CASSLASFGQGAYEQYF
TGTGCCAGCAGCTTAGCGTCTTTTGGGCAGGGGGCGTACGAGCAGTACTTC
>TRBD1|TRBJ1-2|NA|TRBV3-1
CASSPMDRSNYGYTF
TGTGCCAGCAGCCCAATGGACAGGTCCAACTATGGCTACACCTTC
>NA|TRBJ2-5|few|TRBV7-9
CASSSRLRLLETQYF
TGTGCCAGCAGCTCTAGACTACGTTTGCTGGAGACCCAGTACTTC
>NA|TRBJ2-1|NA|TRBV5-1
CASSLAGGEGYNEQFF
TGCGCCAGCAGCTTGGCCGGCGGAGAGGGCTACAATGAGCAGTTCTTC
>TRBD2|TRBJ2-5|few|TRBV6-1
CASWRTSGEETQYF
TGTGCCAGCTGGAGGACTAGCGGTGAAGAGACCCAGTACTTC
>NA|TRBJ1-2|NA|TRBV3-1
CASSQVADGYTF
TGTGCCAGCAGCCAAGTAGCAGATGGCTACACCTTC
>TRBD1|TRBJ1-5|NA|TRBV10-3
CVIGDRGQGQPQHF
TGTGTCATCGGCGACAGGGGGCAGGGGCAGCCCCAGCATTTT
>NA|TRBJ2-4|NA|TRBV7-2
CASSLPAGAIKNIQYF
TGTGCCAGCAGCCTACCCGCGGGGGCGATCAAAAACATTCAGTACTTC
>NA|TRBJ2-7|NA|TRBV20-1
CSAKATAFYEQYF
TGCAGTGCTAAGGCCACTGCGTTCTACGAGCAGTACTTC
>TRBD1|TRBJ1-1|NA|TRBV20-1
CSARGETGTEAFF
TGCAGTGCTAGAGGCGAGACAGGGACTGAAGCTTTCTTT
>NA|TRBJ1-2|NA|TRBV6-6
CASSPLSPLGGYTF
TGTGCCAGCAGTCCGCTCAGTCCTTTGGGAGGCTACACCTTC
>TRBD2|TRBJ2-5|many|TRBV7-9
CASSSLTSGDQETQYF
TGTGCCAGCAGCTCATTGACTAGCGGGGATCAAGAGACCCAGTACTTC
>NA|TRBJ2-1|few|TRBV9
CASSAAGAGSGSYNEQFF
TGTGCCAGCAGCGCTGCCGGGGCGGGCAGTGGGTCCTACAATGAGCAGTTCTTC
>NA|TRBJ1-2|few|TRBV29-1
CSIVQGNYGYTF
TGCAGCATTGTCCAGGGGAACTATGGCTACACCTTC
>TRBD1|TRBJ1-4|many|TRBV5-4
CASSLRGQGPTNEKLFF
TGTGCCAGCAGCTTGAGAGGACAGGGCCCCACTAATGAAAAACTGTTTTTT
>NA|TRBJ2-7|NA|TRBV6-1
CATHDGGKGEQYF
TGTGCCACCCACGATGGGGGTAAAGGCGAGCAGTACTTC